This T cell receptor beta chain was captured by sequencing in a study of blood T cell repertoires in COVID-19. In the study overall: Material from acute and convalescent COVID-19 was sourced from the United States, Italy and Spain. PBMCs, B-cell-depleted T cells, or T cells were the source of the cDNA or gDNA that made up the material.

Original processing methods: The authors estimated nucleated cell counts from reference gene primer amplification. TCRdb's copy holds only in-frame clones and misses some; the assay was immunoSEQ multiplex PCR. Clone size and V and J calls were adopted from that table, with D and trimming inferred from the DNA. The top ten clones hold about 7.4% of a sample with about 26,000 clones, 85% to 90% of them seen once. This receptor was obtained from a human donor in a cohort sampled during active COVID-19. Sequenced: peripheral blood.

The CDR3 spells CASSLRGNEQFF. CDR3 bases: TGTGCCAGTAGTTTAAGAGGGAATGAGCAGTTCTTC. The chain couples TRBV19 to TRBJ2-1; tentatively, D is TRBD2 (5 bases). CDR3 size: 12 residues. Deletions cut 5 bases from V and 7 bases from J, with 9 bases between. Germline CDR1 is LNHDA and CDR2 is SQIVND (reference sequence).